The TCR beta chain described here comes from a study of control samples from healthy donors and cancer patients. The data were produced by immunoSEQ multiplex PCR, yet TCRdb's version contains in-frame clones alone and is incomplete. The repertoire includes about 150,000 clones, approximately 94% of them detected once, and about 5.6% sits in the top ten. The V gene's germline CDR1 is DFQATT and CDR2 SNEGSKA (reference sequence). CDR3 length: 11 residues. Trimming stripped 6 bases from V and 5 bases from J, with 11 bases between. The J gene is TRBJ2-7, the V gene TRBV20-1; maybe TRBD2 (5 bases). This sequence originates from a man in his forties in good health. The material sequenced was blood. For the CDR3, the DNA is TGCAGTGCCCCCCTCGGGAACGAGCAGTACTTC. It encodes CSAPLGNEQYF.